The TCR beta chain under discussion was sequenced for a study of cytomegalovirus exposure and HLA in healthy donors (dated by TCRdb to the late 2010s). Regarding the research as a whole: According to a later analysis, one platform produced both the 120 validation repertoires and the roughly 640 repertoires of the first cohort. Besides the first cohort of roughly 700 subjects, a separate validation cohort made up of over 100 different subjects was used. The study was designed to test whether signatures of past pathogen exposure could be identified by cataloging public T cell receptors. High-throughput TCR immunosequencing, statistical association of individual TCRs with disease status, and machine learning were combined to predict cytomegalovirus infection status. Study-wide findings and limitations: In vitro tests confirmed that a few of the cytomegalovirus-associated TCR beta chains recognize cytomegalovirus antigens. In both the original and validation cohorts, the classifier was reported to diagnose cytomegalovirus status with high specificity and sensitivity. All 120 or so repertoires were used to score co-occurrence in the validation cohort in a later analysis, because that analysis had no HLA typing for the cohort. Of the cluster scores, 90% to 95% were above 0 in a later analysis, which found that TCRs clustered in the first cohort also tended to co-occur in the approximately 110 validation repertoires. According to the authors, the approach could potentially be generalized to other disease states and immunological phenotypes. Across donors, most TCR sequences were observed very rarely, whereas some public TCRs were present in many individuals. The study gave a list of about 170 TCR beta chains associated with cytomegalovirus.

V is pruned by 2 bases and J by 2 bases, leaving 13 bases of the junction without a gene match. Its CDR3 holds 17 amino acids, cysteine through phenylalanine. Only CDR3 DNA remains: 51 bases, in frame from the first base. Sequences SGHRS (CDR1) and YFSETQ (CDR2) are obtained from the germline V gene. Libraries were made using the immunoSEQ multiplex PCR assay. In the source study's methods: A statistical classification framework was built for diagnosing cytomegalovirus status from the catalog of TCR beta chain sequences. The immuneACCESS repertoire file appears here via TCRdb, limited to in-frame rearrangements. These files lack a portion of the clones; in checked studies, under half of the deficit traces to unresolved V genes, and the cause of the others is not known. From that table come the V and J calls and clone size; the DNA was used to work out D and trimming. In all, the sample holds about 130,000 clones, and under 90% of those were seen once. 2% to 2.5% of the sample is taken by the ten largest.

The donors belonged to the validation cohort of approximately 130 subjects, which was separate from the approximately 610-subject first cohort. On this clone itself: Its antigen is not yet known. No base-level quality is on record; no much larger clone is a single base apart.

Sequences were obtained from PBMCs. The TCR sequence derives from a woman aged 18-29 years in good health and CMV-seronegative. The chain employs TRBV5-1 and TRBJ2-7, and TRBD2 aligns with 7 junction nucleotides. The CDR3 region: CASSFLSGAGSTYEQYF. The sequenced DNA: TGCGCCAGCAGCTTCCTTTCCGGAGCGGGATCGACCTACGAGCAGTACTTC. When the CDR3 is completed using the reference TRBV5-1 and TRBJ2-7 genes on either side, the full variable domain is KAGVTQTPRYLIKTRGQQVTLSCSPISGHRSVSWYQQTPGQGLQFLFEYFSETQRNKGNFPGRFSGRQFSNSRSEMNVSTLELGDSALYLCASSFLSGAGSTYEQYFGPGTRLTVT.